These 20 T cell receptor beta chains originate from one sample sequenced in a study of T cell changes during pregnancy in multiple sclerosis. Profiling relied on immunoSEQ multiplex PCR, and the TCRdb table lists in-frame clones only, not all of them. The sample consists of some 52,000 clones, roughly 92% of them appearing once. Sequences were derived from CD4+ T cells from peripheral blood mononuclear cells, sampled in the third trimester of pregnancy. These receptors all come from a female donor with multiple sclerosis, enrolled in a pregnancy study.

The rearrangement joins TRBV5-1 to TRBJ2-2; 7 nucleotides agree with TRBD2. Germline V gene sequence: CDR1 SGHRS, CDR2 YFSETQ. V lost 5 bases, J lost 1 base, and 5 bases stayed unmatched. CDR3 length: 15 residues. This chain's CDR3 is CASRVTSENTGELFF. The CDR3 nucleotides read TGCGCCAGCAGAGTTACTAGCGAGAACACCGGGGAGCTGTTTTTT.

V and J are TRBV7-2 and TRBJ1-4, with D hard to call. Germline assignment: CDR1 SGHTA and CDR2 FQGNSA. Trimming removed 5 bases from V and 4 bases from J, with 11 bases in between. The CDR3 loop spans 14 amino acids. The CDR3 region has the DNA TGTGCCAGCAGCCCGGCCCGGGGTAATGAAAAACTGTTTTTT. Translated, it gives CASSPARGNEKLFF.

This chain links TRBV5-4 with TRBJ2-7, with 15 bases aligning to TRBD2. The junction had 8 bases not matched to a gene; V was cut back by 4 bases and J by 0 bases. The CDR3 is made up of 18 amino acids. CDR1 is SGHNT, CDR2 YYREEE, per germline (reference sequence). This chain's CDR3 is CASSAGLAGGQSSYEQYF. The CDR3 nucleotides read TGTGCCAGCAGCGCGGGACTAGCGGGGGGACAGAGCTCCTACGAGCAGTACTTC.

The J gene is TRBJ1-1, the V gene TRBV25-1; no clear D. In germline, CDR1 is MGHDK, CDR2 SYGVNS. V was trimmed by 3 bases and J by 1 base, leaving 9 bases between them. The CDR3 spans 14 residues. CDR3 sequence reads: CASSDRFQNTEAFF. CDR3 nucleotide sequence: TGTGCCAGCAGTGACAGGTTCCAGAACACTGAAGCTTTCTTT.

The V call is TRBV14, the J call TRBJ1-1; 8 nucleotides match TRBD1. Germline assignment: CDR1 SGHDN and CDR2 FVKESK. J was trimmed by 8 bases and V by 4 bases; bases with no gene match: 6. CDR3 length equals 13 residues. CDR3 DNA: TGTGCCAGCAGCCCTCAACGGGACAGGGAAGCTTTCTTT. It is translated as CASSPQRDREAFF.

This chain joins TRBV7-9 and TRBJ1-5, with 7 bases that match TRBD1. CDR3 length: 12 residues. J was trimmed by 7 bases and V by 6 bases; bases with no gene match: 3. The germline V gene has CDR1 SEHNR and CDR2 FQNEAQ (reference sequence). CDR3 DNA sequence: TGTGCCAGCAGTTCCAGGGGGCAGCCCCAGCATTTT. This codes for CASSSRGQPQHF.

This chain joins TRBV9 and TRBJ2-2; D is undetermined. Germline V gives CDR1 SGDLS, CDR2 YYNGEE. This CDR3 spans 15 amino acids. Trimming stripped 1 base from V and 0 bases from J, with 7 bases between. The CDR3 DNA follows: TGTGCCAGCAGCGTACTTGCGTCGAACACCGGGGAGCTGTTTTTT. Residues: CASSVLASNTGELFF.

The chain uses TRBV11-1 and TRBJ2-2; possible D gene TRBD2, 7 bases. Germline CDR1 reads SGHAT; CDR2 reads FQDESV (reference sequence). V lost 6 bases to trimming and J lost 7 bases, with 12 bases between them. CDR3 length: 13 amino acids. The CDR3 sequence is CASSRGGYGELFF. CDR3 DNA: TGTGCCAGCAGTAGGGGGGGTTACGGGGAGCTGTTTTTT.

The chain employs TRBV7-2 and TRBJ2-7, with a weak D call TRBD1 (6 bases). V shed 1 base and J shed 3 bases, with 10 bases lying between them. Per germline, CDR1 SGHTA and CDR2 FQGNSA. This CDR3 contains 14 residues. The CDR3 bases are TGTGCCAGCAGCTTAGAGAGGGGGAACTACGAGCAGTACTTC. Amino acids: CASSLERGNYEQYF.

This sequence joins TRBV19 and TRBJ2-7; 10 bases align to TRBD1. Germline V gene data show CDR1 as LNHDA and CDR2 as SQIVND (reference sequence). The CDR3 is 14 residues long. The trim removed 5 bases at V and 1 base at J, leaving 2 bases unmatched. CDR3 loop: CASSWGQGSYEQYF. DNA of the CDR3: TGTGCCAGTAGTTGGGGACAGGGGTCCTACGAGCAGTACTTC.

V is TRBV27 and J is TRBJ2-1; 13 positions match TRBD2. J gave up 8 bases and V 5 bases, and 3 bases lay outside the gene matches. CDR3 length equals 14 residues. Looked up from germline, CDR1 is MNHEY and CDR2 is SMNVEV (reference sequence). For the CDR3, the DNA is TGTGCCAGCAGTGGGACTAGCGGGGTCCATGAGCAGTTCTTC. It specifies CASSGTSGVHEQFF.

The chain joins TRBV5-8 to TRBJ1-3, with no clear D. The CDR3 has 13 amino acids. CDR1 and CDR2 (germline): SGHTS, YDEGEE. Trimming shortened V by 3 bases and J by 5 bases, and 9 bases separated the two germline ends. This CDR3 reads CASSYRNRNTIYF. CDR3 bases: TGTGCCAGCAGCTACAGAAACAGAAACACCATATATTTT.

The rearrangement joins TRBV18 to TRBJ2-3; 14 nucleotides line up with TRBD2. The CDR3 is 18 amino acids. J was trimmed by 5 bases and V by 3 bases; bases with no gene match: 10. CDR1 KGHSH and CDR2 LQKENI come from the germline V gene. CDR3 bases: TGTGCCAGCTCACCCCAATCTGGGACTAGCGGGGGAAGAGATACGCAGTATTTT. This encodes CASSPQSGTSGGRDTQYF.

This rearrangement joins TRBV2 to TRBJ1-2; TRBD1 is a possible D gene (5 bases). Trimming stripped 2 bases from V and 1 base from J, with 20 bases between. This CDR3 contains 18 residues. Germline lookup yields CDR1 SNHLY and CDR2 FYNNEI. CDR3 coding DNA: TGTGCCAGCAGTGAAAAGTTTTGGCAGGGCTTTTTTAACTATGGCTACACCTTC. Translation: CASSEKFWQGFFNYGYTF.

The rearrangement joins TRBV29-1 to TRBJ1-2, with D unclear. Between the trimmed V and J ends, which lost 6 bases and 0 bases, there was a span of 8 bases. CDR1 and CDR2 (germline): SQVTM, ANQGSEA. This CDR3 is built from 12 residues. The CDR3 loop is CSVGLPNYGYTF. CDR3 bases: TGCAGCGTCGGACTCCCTAACTATGGCTACACCTTC.

This rearrangement joins TRBV5-4 to TRBJ1-1, with 8 bases fitting TRBD1. Germline V CDR1 and CDR2: SGHNT, YYREEE (reference sequence). V lost 2 bases and J lost 4; bases outside the gene matches: 13. The CDR3 covers 17 residues. The CDR3 DNA reads TGTGCCAGCAGCTTCTTCCAGGGGGCGCAGTGGGGCACTGAAGCTTTCTTT. Translation: CASSFFQGAQWGTEAFF.

The J gene is TRBJ1-2, the V gene TRBV5-5; 7 bases are shared with TRBD1. This CDR3 contains 15 residues. The V segment lost 3 bases and the J segment 0 bases; nucleotides outside the gene matches: 5. In germline, CDR1 is SGHKS, CDR2 YYEKEE (reference sequence). The DNA of the CDR3 is TGTGCCAGCAGCTCGTTGACAGGGACTAACTATGGCTACACCTTC. Its protein product is CASSSLTGTNYGYTF. Variable domain in full (rest from reference TRBV5-5 and TRBJ1-2): DAGVTQSPTHLIKTRGQQVTLRCSPISGHKSVSWYQQVLGQGPQFIFQYYEKEERGRGNFPDRFSARQFPNYSSELNVNALLLGDSALYLCASSSLTGTNYGYTFGSGTRLTVV.

The chain uses TRBV19 and TRBJ1-1; D is unclear. There are 14 residues in the CDR3. Germline V gives CDR1 LNHDA, CDR2 SQIVND (reference sequence). Trimming cost V 3 bases and J 2 bases, with 10 bases left between them. CDR3 nucleotides: TGTGCCAGTAGTATGAGAGACTTAAACACTGAAGCTTTCTTT. Protein sequence: CASSMRDLNTEAFF.

The chain couples TRBV6-5 to TRBJ1-6; D possibly corresponds to TRBD1 (6 bases). CDR3 length equals 14 residues. Germline CDR1 is MNHEY and CDR2 is SVGAGI. With 6 bases removed from V and 7 bases from J, the gap between germline ends came to 13 bases. The CDR3: CASRGAGANSPLHF. In DNA, the CDR3 is TGTGCCAGCAGGGGGGCAGGGGCCAATTCACCCCTCCACTTT.

V usage is TRBV6-1 and J usage is TRBJ1-3, with D perhaps matching TRBD1 (6 bases). The CDR3 loop spans 15 amino acids. The V end was cut by 6 bases, the J end by 0 bases, with 12 bases between. In germline, CDR1 is MNHNS, CDR2 SASEGT. CDR3 nucleotide sequence: TGTGCCAGCAGCGACGGACAGTTCTCTGGAAACACCATATATTTT. Protein: CASSDGQFSGNTIYF.